A single sample gave rise to the 20 T cell receptor beta chains below, sequenced in a study of Ad26.COV2.S vaccination and SARS-CoV-2 variants. Method: immunoSEQ multiplex PCR; TCRdb's copy keeps in-frame clones and lacks some. Seen here are around 300,000 clones, 86% observed once, and the top ten hold roughly a tenth. The treatment: around 19 received Ad26.COV2.S at low or high dose, single or two shots; 5 received placebo; per-sample allocation not given. Samples analyzed were those drawn on day 63 after the first vaccine or placebo injection. The sample was peripheral blood, taken in a trial of Ad26.COV2.S vaccine versus placebo. The receptors come from a person aged 18-65 years who received the Ad26.COV2.S COVID-19 vaccine or a placebo.

The rearrangement links TRBV28 to TRBJ1-5, with D maybe TRBD1 (6 bases). This CDR3 is 15 amino acids long. Trimming shortened V by 5 bases and J by 2 bases, and 13 bases separated the two germline ends. The germline gives CDR1 MDHEN, CDR2 SYDVKM. The CDR3 protein is CASSQRAGGNQPQHF. The CDR3 DNA reads TGTGCCAGCAGTCAACGGGCAGGGGGCAATCAGCCCCAGCATTTT.

The gene calls are TRBV28 and TRBJ2-3; tentatively, D is TRBD1 (5 bases). CDR3 length: 14 amino acids. Germline-derived CDR1 and CDR2 are MDHEN and SYDVKM. Trimming stripped 7 bases from V and 0 bases from J, with 11 bases between. The CDR3 DNA sequence: TGTGCCAGCAACGGACCAGGGAGCACAGATACGCAGTATTTT. It is translated as CASNGPGSTDTQYF. Drawing the rest from reference TRBV28 and TRBJ2-3, the complete variable domain is DVKVTQSSRYLVKRTGEKVFLECVQDMDHENMFWYRQDPGLGLRLIYFSYDVKMKEKGDIPEGYSVSREKKERFSLILESASTNQTSMYLCASNGPGSTDTQYFGPGTRLTVL.

The chain employs TRBV5-6 and TRBJ1-1; possibly TRBD1 for D (5 bases). This CDR3 has 13 residues. Between the trimmed V and J ends, which lost 1 base and 4 bases, there was a span of 8 bases. CDR1 is SGHDT and CDR2 is YYEEEE in the germline V gene. CDR3 sequence (DNA): TGTGCCAGCAGCTTGAGGGGCAGCACTGAAGCTTTCTTT. It yields the protein CASSLRGSTEAFF.

The gene calls are TRBV19 and TRBJ1-2, with TRBD1 matching 8 bases. There are 15 residues in the CDR3. Looked up from germline, CDR1 is LNHDA and CDR2 is SQIVND (reference sequence). V shed 5 bases and J 4 bases; nucleotides not matched to a gene: 9. CDR3: CASSPGQASIYGYTF. The DNA of the CDR3 is TGTGCCAGTAGTCCGGGACAGGCGAGTATCTATGGCTACACCTTC.

This chain joins TRBV7-9 and TRBJ1-6; D gene uncertain. Per germline, CDR1 SEHNR and CDR2 FQNEAQ (reference sequence). V was pared by 5 bases and J by 6 bases, with 14 bases between. The CDR3 is 15 amino acids. CDR3 sequence: CASSRLAVSNSPLHF. DNA of the CDR3: TGTGCCAGCAGCCGTCTCGCGGTGTCTAATTCACCCCTCCACTTT.

The chain uses TRBV9 and TRBJ2-5; perhaps TRBD1 as D (6 bases). Trimming shortened V by 4 bases and J by 1 base, and 17 bases separated the two germline ends. The CDR3 is 16 residues long. Germline V gene sequence: CDR1 SGDLS, CDR2 YYNGEE. For the CDR3, the DNA is TGTGCCAGCAGCCCCCGGACAGTCTTCCCCCAAGAGACCCAGTACTTC. This translates into CASSPRTVFPQETQYF.

In its sample, this clone is medium-sized. The CDR3 nucleotides are TGTGCCAGCAGCCAACGGGATTGGGGGGCCCCCCATTCACCCCTCCACTTT. This sequence encodes CASSQRDWGAPHSPLHF. The chain employs TRBV3-1 (or the pseudogene TRBV3-2) and TRBJ1-6; D possibly corresponds to TRBD1 (6 bases). CDR1 and CDR2 from the germline V gene are LGHDT and YNNKEL (reference sequence). Deletions cut 2 bases from V and 8 bases from J, with 19 bases between. CDR3 length equals 17 residues.

This clone was seen more than once but under ten times. This sequence joins TRBV29-1 and TRBJ1-1; D remains ambiguous. This CDR3 spans 15 amino acids. The germline gives CDR1 SQVTM, CDR2 ANQGSEA. The V end was cut by 7 bases, the J end by 3 bases, with 21 bases between. CDR3 DNA sequence: TGCAGCGACCCCTGTAGGGTTGCAAAGGACACTGAAGCTTTCTTT. Its translation: CSDPCRVAKDTEAFF.

The chain employs TRBV2 and TRBJ1-2; TRBD1 is a possible D gene (5 bases). CDR1 is SNHLY and CDR2 is FYNNEI in the germline V gene. The CDR3 covers 12 residues. The V gene lost 7 bases and the J gene lost 8 bases, with 14 bases spanning the gap. The CDR3 DNA sequence: TGTGCCAGCACCAGGGACGGTGGAGGCTACACCTTC. It encodes CASTRDGGGYTF.

J is TRBJ2-7 and V is TRBV29-1; perhaps D is TRBD1 or TRBD2 (5 bases each). Germline CDR1 and CDR2: SQVTM and ANQGSEA. This CDR3 has 14 amino acids. V lost 5 bases and J 2 bases, leaving 16 bases between the germline ends. CDR3 bases: TGCAGCGTTATACAGGCGATGGGAGCCTACGAGCAGTACTTC. This gives the protein CSVIQAMGAYEQYF.

The J gene is TRBJ2-7, the V gene TRBV4-1; D gene uncertain. V lost 0 bases and J lost 4, with 7 bases in between. CDR1 is MGHRA, CDR2 YSYEKL, per germline. This CDR3 has 13 amino acids. The CDR3 bases are TGCGCCAGCAGCCAAGATACGATATACGAGCAGTACTTC. It is translated as CASSQDTIYEQYF.

The chain combines TRBV7-2 with TRBJ1-2; the D is unclear. From germline, CDR1 is SGHTA and CDR2 FQGNSA. Trimming took 2 bases from V and 0 from J, leaving 13 bases between them. The CDR3 has 16 amino acids. The CDR3 nucleotides read TGTGCCAGCAGCTTACGGTCCACGGTGACTAACTATGGCTACACCTTC. It is translated as CASSLRSTVTNYGYTF. Variable domain in full (rest from reference TRBV7-2 and TRBJ1-2): GAGVSQSPSNKVTEKGKDVELRCDPISGHTALYWYRQSLGQGLEFLIYFQGNSAPDKSGLPSDRFSAERTGGSVSTLTIQRTQQEDSAVYLCASSLRSTVTNYGYTFGSGTRLTVV.

The rearrangement joins TRBV7-3 to TRBJ2-6; D might be TRBD1 (6 bases). CDR3 length equals 14 residues. Germline V CDR1 and CDR2: SGHTA, FQGTGA. The ends were cut back, 5 bases at V and 11 bases at J, with 16 bases in the middle. The DNA of the CDR3 is TGTGCCAGCAGCCTTTTGCCGGGACAAGACGTCCTGACTTTC. This translates into CASSLLPGQDVLTF.

The chain carries TRBV6-5 and TRBJ2-2, with 11 bases aligning to TRBD2. The CDR3 is 14 amino acids. CDR1 and CDR2 (germline): MNHEY, SVGAGI. V lost 6 bases, J lost 4 bases, and 1 base stayed unmatched. The CDR3 sequence: CASRGLAGTGELFF. In DNA, the CDR3 is TGTGCCAGCAGAGGACTAGCGGGCACCGGGGAGCTGTTTTTT.

CDR3 DNA sequence: TGCGCCAGCAGCCACAATCCGGGACAGGGGAGTGAAAAACTGTTTTTT. Translated: CASSHNPGQGSEKLFF. The chain is built from TRBV4-1 and TRBJ1-4; the match to TRBD1 covers 10 bases. Germline loops: CDR1 MGHRA, CDR2 YSYEKL. The CDR3 is made up of 16 amino acids. With 3 bases clipped from V and 7 bases from J, the junction kept 8 bases outside the gene matches.

Turning to this clone: At one boundary the junction diverges from the germline segment, which might be a read error. This chain joins TRBV7-9 and TRBJ2-5; a possible D gene is TRBD2 (5 bases). CDR3 length equals 16 residues. Germline-derived CDR1 and CDR2 are SEHNR and FQNEAQ (reference sequence). This chain's CDR3 is CASSLGRGGWEETQYF. Here the CDR3 DNA reads TGTGCCAGCAGTTTAGGCCGCGGCGGGTGGGAAGAGACCCAGTACTTC.

The gene calls are TRBV27 and TRBJ2-2; tentatively, D is TRBD1 or TRBD2 (5 bases each). V was cut by 5 bases and J by 3 bases, with 13 bases left in between. Germline V gene lookup returns CDR1 MNHEY and CDR2 SMNVEV (reference sequence). CDR3 length: 15 residues. The CDR3 sequence: CASSPERGDTGELFF. CDR3 DNA: TGTGCCAGCAGTCCTGAGCGAGGGGACACCGGGGAGCTGTTTTTT.

CDR3 region: CASSQASDRAFLYGYTF. The CDR3 coding sequence is TGCGCCAGCAGCCAGGCCTCGGACAGGGCCTTTCTCTATGGCTACACCTTC. The chain combines TRBV4-3 with TRBJ1-2; 8 nucleotides line up with TRBD1. CDR3 length: 17 amino acids. The J segment lost 4 bases and the V segment lost 3 bases, leaving 13 bases of the junction unmatched. Germline V gene lookup returns CDR1 LGHNA and CDR2 YSLEER.

This clone is a singleton in its sample. The chain uses TRBV6-5 and TRBJ2-1; D is ambiguous. From germline, CDR1 is MNHEY and CDR2 SVGAGI. Trimming left V 7 bases short and J 3 bases short, with 10 bases between. There are 13 residues in the CDR3. Here the CDR3 reads CASMGEFYNEQFF. CDR3 sequence (DNA): TGTGCCAGCATGGGCGAATTCTACAATGAGCAGTTCTTC.

The rearrangement uses TRBV4-1 and TRBJ1-5; no clear D gene. Germline loops: CDR1 MGHRA, CDR2 YSYEKL. V was clipped by 3 bases and J by 2 bases, with 14 bases between them. This CDR3 is 16 amino acids long. The CDR3 coding sequence is TGCGCCAGCAGCCACCGGGCCTCGGTGGGCAATCAGCCCCAGCATTTT. Protein sequence: CASSHRASVGNQPQHF.